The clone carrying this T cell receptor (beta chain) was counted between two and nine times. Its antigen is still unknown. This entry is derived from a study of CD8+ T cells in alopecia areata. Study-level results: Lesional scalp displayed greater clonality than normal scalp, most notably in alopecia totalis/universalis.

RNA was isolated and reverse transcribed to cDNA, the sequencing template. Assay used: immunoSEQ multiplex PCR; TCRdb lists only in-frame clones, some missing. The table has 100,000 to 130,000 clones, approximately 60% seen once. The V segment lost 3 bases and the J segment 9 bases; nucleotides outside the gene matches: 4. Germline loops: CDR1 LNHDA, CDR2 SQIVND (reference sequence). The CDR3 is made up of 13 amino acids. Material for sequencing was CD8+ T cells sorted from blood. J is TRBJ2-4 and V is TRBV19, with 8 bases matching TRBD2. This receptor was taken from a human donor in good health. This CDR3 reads CASSISSGGIQYF. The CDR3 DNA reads TGTGCCAGTAGTATTTCGAGCGGGGGCATTCAGTACTTC.